One T cell receptor (beta chain) is described in this entry. Germline V lookup: CDR1 SGHAT, CDR2 FQNNGV. The CDR3 runs to 16 residues. V was clipped by 1 base and J by 6 bases; unmatched bases: 8. Enrollment shut out patients with autoimmune disease history or systemic immunosuppression. The sample is drawn from a study of OX40 agonist ivuxolimab in advanced cancers. Across the whole study: Patients took ivuxolimab, an agonistic anti-OX40 (CD134) antibody. Every 2 weeks, ivuxolimab was infused into the patients intravenously at between 0.01 and 10 mg/kg. Partial responses were seen in three patients, one with hepatocellular carcinoma and two with cutaneous melanoma.

The assay was immunoSEQ multiplex PCR, and TCRdb's table has in-frame clones only and misses some. The repertoire holds under 20,000 clones, with 75% to 95% as singletons. The chain couples TRBV11-2 to TRBJ2-3; 9 nucleotides agree with TRBD2. The sequenced sample was CD4+ or CD8+ T cells sorted from blood, obtained in a trial of the OX40 agonist ivuxolimab. The receptor comes from an adult with an advanced solid tumor such as melanoma, head and neck, liver or kidney cancer. The CDR3 sequence is CASSLVTSGGGDTQYF. In DNA, the CDR3 is TGTGCCAGCAGCTTAGTGACTAGCGGAGGGGGGGATACGCAGTATTTT. Supplemented by reference TRBV11-2 and TRBJ2-3, the full variable domain reads EAGVAQSPRYKIIEKRQSVAFWCNPISGHATLYWYQQILGQGPKLLIQFQNNGVVDDSQLPKDRFSAERLKGVDSTLKIQPAKLEDSAVYLCASSLVTSGGGDTQYFGPGTRLTVL.